This T cell receptor (beta chain) originates from a study of blood T cell repertoires in COVID-19. Germline V gives CDR1 SNHLY, CDR2 FYNNEI. This CDR3 region has 13 residues. J was trimmed by 5 bases and V by 8 bases; bases with no gene match: 5. Assay used: immunoSEQ multiplex PCR; TCRdb lists only in-frame clones, some missing. The table has around 80,000 clones, roughly four fifths seen once; the top ten hold about 12%. This clone was counted once. This chain joins TRBV2 and TRBJ2-2, with 7 bases identical to TRBD1. Sequencing input: peripheral blood. This TCR came from a man older than 75 with acute or convalescent COVID-19. The CDR3 is CASRYRGTGELFF. The CDR3 coding sequence is TGTGCCAGCCGATACAGGGGAACCGGGGAGCTGTTTTTT.